This TCR beta chain was documented in a study of T cell changes during pregnancy in multiple sclerosis. The method was immunoSEQ multiplex PCR; TCRdb's version includes in-frame clones alone and lacks a portion of them. The table includes roughly 40,000 clones, 85% to 95% detected once. Germline V CDR1 and CDR2: SEHNR, FQNEAQ (reference sequence). There are 16 residues in the CDR3. The V and J ends lost 5 bases and 3 bases, in that order; junction bases with no gene match: 6. This clonotype was sampled from a female donor with multiple sclerosis, enrolled in a pregnancy study. The material was CD4+ T cells from peripheral blood mononuclear cells, obtained before pregnancy. V gene TRBV7-9 combines with J gene TRBJ2-1; 11 bases line up with TRBD2. CDR3 bases: TGTGCCAGCAGCCCCTATAGCGGGAGGGACTACAATGAGCAGTTCTTC. Encoded protein: CASSPYSGRDYNEQFF.